A selection of T cell receptor beta chains follows, all from one sample in a study of OX40 agonist ivuxolimab in advanced cancers. Some clones are missing from TCRdb's copy, which holds only in-frame ones; the method was immunoSEQ multiplex PCR. This table holds about 77,000 clones, 75% to 90% found once. The material sequenced was CD4+ or CD8+ T cells sorted from blood, taken in a trial of the OX40 agonist ivuxolimab. The receptors here all came from an adult with an advanced solid tumor such as melanoma, head and neck, liver or kidney cancer. Each CDR3 is given with its conserved first and last residue. The D gene is left open where the match is weak. Expanded clones get a size class; other rows say once, few or many, or leave the size out.

d_gene,abundance,v_gene,len,j_gene,CDR3nt,CDR3aa
TRBD2,.,TRBV30,15,TRBJ2-5,TGTGCCTGGAGCGGGACTAGCGGGTTACAAGAGACCCAGTACTTC,CAWSGTSGLQETQYF
.,.,TRBV18,13,TRBJ2-7,TGTGCCAGCTCACCAGAAAATTCCTACGAGCAGTACTTC,CASSPENSYEQYF
.,.,TRBV7-5,15,TRBJ2-1,TGTGTCAGAAGCCCGCGACTAGCGGGAGGGAATGAGCAGTTCTTC,CVRSPRLAGGNEQFF
.,.,TRBV28,16,TRBJ1-6,TGTGCCAGCAGTTGGACGGCCAGCTCCTATAATTCACCCCTCCACTTT,CASSWTASSYNSPLHF
.,.,TRBV7-9,15,TRBJ1-2,TGTGCCAGCACCGTTGGGGTCGGCCACTTCTATGGCTACACCTTC,CASTVGVGHFYGYTF
.,few,TRBV11-2,15,TRBJ1-1,TGTGCCAGCAGCTCCCTAAGACTTACGAACACTGAAGCTTTCTTT,CASSSLRLTNTEAFF
TRBD2,.,TRBV2,18,TRBJ2-3,TGTGCCAGCAGTCCGCCCTTTACTAGCGGGAGGGCTGGAGATACGCAGTATTTT,CASSPPFTSGRAGDTQYF
.,.,TRBV10-3,15,TRBJ2-3,TGTGCCATCAGTGAGCCCGGGGGTTCAACAGATACGCAGTATTTT,CAISEPGGSTDTQYF
.,.,TRBV19,15,TRBJ1-5,TGTGCCAGTAGTATAGGAGTAAGGGACGTTCAGCCCCAGCATTTT,CASSIGVRDVQPQHF
.,.,TRBV7-2,14,TRBJ1-5,TGTGCCAGCAGTGACAGGTCTAGCAATCAGCCCCAGCATTTT,CASSDRSSNQPQHF
.,.,TRBV7-9,14,TRBJ1-6,TGTGCCAGCAGTCCTGACGGATATAATTCACCCCTCCACTTT,CASSPDGYNSPLHF
.,.,TRBV7-9,12,TRBJ1-5,TGTGCCAGCAGCTTTGGCAATCAGCCCCAGCATTTT,CASSFGNQPQHF
.,.,TRBV7-2,13,TRBJ2-5,TGTGCCAGCAGCTTCGAAAGACAAGAGACCCAGTACTTC,CASSFERQETQYF
.,.,TRBV15,12,TRBJ1-1,TGTGCCACCAGCAGAGCGCGGGGCGAAGCTTTCTTT,CATSRARGEAFF
.,few,TRBV25-1,14,TRBJ2-5,TGTGCCAGCAGTGATCTGGGGTCGTTGGAGACCCAGTACTTC,CASSDLGSLETQYF
.,.,TRBV2,13,TRBJ1-5,TGTGCCAGCAGTGTCGAAGGGGATCAGCCCCAGCATTTT,CASSVEGDQPQHF
.,.,TRBV7-2,16,TRBJ2-6,TGTGCCACCCTCAGAAGGGGGGGCGATGGGGCCAACGTCCTGACTTTC,CATLRRGGDGANVLTF
TRBD2,.,TRBV10-2,17,TRBJ2-3,TGCGCCAGCACCCAGGGCGGGAGGGTGATGGGCACAGATACGCAGTATTTT,CASTQGGRVMGTDTQYF
.,few,TRBV5-1,15,TRBJ1-1,TGCGCCAGCAGCGGAAATACAGGGCAGAGTACTGAAGCTTTCTTT,CASSGNTGQSTEAFF
.,once,TRBV5-1,15,TRBJ2-5,TGCGCCAGCAGCTTGAGGAACGGGGGCCAAGAGACCCAGTACTTC,CASSLRNGGQETQYF